This is a list of T cell receptor beta chains from one sample in a study of blood T cells in healthy people across ages. MiXCR, applied by TCRdb to the 5' RACE reads, yields one record per CDR3 protein. The sample holds hundreds of thousands of distinct CDR3 sequences; roughly 50% are singletons and the top ten take more than 35%. The sample was blood. The receptor source for this set is a man in his sixties in good health. The CDR3 runs from the conserved cysteine through the conserved F or W. The D gene is left open where the match is weak. Size values are once, few and many counts, or a class for expanded clones, and some rows have none.

D	size	J	V	CDR3	DNA
.	.	TRBJ1-1	TRBV7-2	CASSRSPNTEAFF	TGTGCCAGCAGCCGATCCCCGAACACTGAAGCTTTCTTT
.	once	TRBJ1-2	TRBV5-1	CASSRTGEMNGYTF	TGCGCCAGCAGCCGGACGGGGGAAATGAATGGCTACACCTTC
TRBD1	few	TRBJ2-1	TRBV10-3	CAISTTDRGDEQFF	TGTGCCATCAGCACAACAGACAGGGGCGATGAGCAGTTCTTC
.	.	TRBJ2-3	TRBV19	CAARRAGASTDTQYF	TGTGCCGCCCGACGGGCGGGGGCTAGCACAGATACGCAGTATTTT
.	many	TRBJ2-3	TRBV6-5	CASSRLVKSPTDTQYF	TGTGCCAGCAGTCGACTAGTCAAGTCCCCCACAGATACGCAGTATTTT
TRBD1	once	TRBJ2-2	TRBV6-1	CASSARQGTNTGELFF	TGTGCCAGCAGTGCAAGACAGGGGACGAACACCGGGGAGCTGTTTTTT
.	.	TRBJ2-5	TRBV10-2	CASSPHFEGETQYF	TGCGCCAGCAGTCCCCACTTTGAGGGTGAGACCCAGTACTTC
.	few	TRBJ2-3	TRBV2	CASSRDSGTDTQYF	TGTGCCAGCAGCAGGGACAGCGGGACAGATACGCAGTATTTT
.	few	TRBJ2-1	TRBV4-1	CASSQDRRLDEQFF	TGCGCCAGCAGCCAAGATCGGAGGTTGGATGAGCAGTTCTTC
TRBD2	.	TRBJ2-3	TRBV10-3	CAISAAGGTDTQYF	TGTGCCATCAGTGCGGCGGGAGGCACAGATACGCAGTATTTT
TRBD2	few	TRBJ2-6	TRBV29-1	CSVGQGGFAGANVLTF	TGCAGCGTTGGGCAGGGAGGGTTTGCTGGGGCCAACGTCCTGACTTTC
.	.	TRBJ2-1	TRBV18	CASLNREGEQFF	TGTGCCAGCTTAAACAGGGAGGGTGAGCAGTTCTTC
.	.	TRBJ2-1	TRBV24-1	CATTGGGQGTDEQFF	TGTGCCACCACCGGTGGAGGGCAGGGGACAGATGAGCAGTTCTTC
.	.	TRBJ2-3	TRBV7-2	CASSASRGDTQYF	TGTGCCAGCAGCGCATCAAGGGGCGATACGCAGTATTTT
TRBD2	.	TRBJ2-1	TRBV5-1	CASSRSGGPSSYNEQFF	TGCGCCAGCAGCCGGAGCGGGGGGCCGAGCTCCTACAATGAGCAGTTCTTC
.	.	TRBJ1-2	TRBV6-5	CASTKGAGLNYGYTF	TGTGCCAGCACTAAAGGGGCAGGGCTGAACTATGGCTACACCTTC
.	.	TRBJ2-7	TRBV28	CASRAPLGEQYF	TGTGCCAGCAGAGCCCCTTTGGGAGAGCAGTACTTC
TRBD2	.	TRBJ2-7	TRBV10-3	CAISERLAGDEQYF	TGTGCCATCAGTGAGAGGCTAGCGGGGGACGAGCAGTACTTC
.	.	TRBJ1-2	TRBV4-2	CASSPRVAGTNYGYTF	TGTGCCAGCAGCCCCAGGGTTGCAGGGACTAACTATGGCTACACCTTC
.	few	TRBJ2-1	TRBV28	CASMARNEQFF	TGTGCCAGCATGGCCAGAAATGAGCAGTTCTTC
.	.	TRBJ2-7	TRBV6-2/TRBV6-3	CASSDSSLGGEQYF	TGTGCCAGCAGTGACTCGAGTCTGGGGGGCGAGCAGTACTTC
.	.	TRBJ2-7	TRBV4-1	CASSLLSAPAEPFQQYF	TGCGCCAGCAGCCTCCTTTCCGCGCCAGCGGAACCCTTCCAGCAGTACTTC
.	.	TRBJ1-4	TRBV5-1	CASSLAPGQPNEKLFF	TGCGCCAGCAGCTTGGCCCCCGGACAGCCTAATGAAAAACTGTTTTTT
TRBD1	.	TRBJ1-5	TRBV3-1	CASSQYDRGRNQPQHF	TGTGCCAGCAGCCAATACGACAGGGGGCGGAATCAGCCCCAGCATTTT
.	.	TRBJ2-3	TRBV29-1	CSVQGFGTDTQYF	TGCAGCGTACAGGGTTTTGGCACAGATACGCAGTATTTT
.	.	TRBJ2-5	TRBV2	CASSEASAHGTQYF	TGTGCCAGCAGTGAAGCTAGCGCCCACGGGACCCAGTACTTC
.	.	TRBJ1-2	TRBV12-3/TRBV12-4	CASSEHRDIRNYGYTF	TGTGCCAGCAGTGAACACCGGGACATCCGGAACTATGGCTACACCTTC
.	.	TRBJ2-4	TRBV20-1	CSARDRRRPTGEKNIQYF	TGCAGTGCTAGAGATCGTCGGCGACCCACGGGGGAGAAAAACATTCAGTACTTC
TRBD1	.	TRBJ1-6	TRBV4-1	CASNRGGDNSPLHF	TGCGCCAGCAACAGAGGGGGCGATAATTCACCCCTCCACTTT
.	.	TRBJ2-5	TRBV5-1	CASSWGAETQYF	TGCGCCAGCAGTTGGGGGGCTGAGACCCAGTACTTC
TRBD2	few	TRBJ2-1	TRBV2	CASTRAGGPDNEQFF	TGTGCCAGCACTAGAGCGGGGGGGCCGGACAATGAGCAGTTCTTC
TRBD2	.	TRBJ2-1	TRBV7-2	CASSLWTSTWEQFF	TGTGCCAGCAGCTTATGGACTAGCACATGGGAGCAGTTCTTC
.	.	TRBJ2-7	TRBV28	CASSSADYEQYF	TGTGCCAGCAGTTCCGCCGACTACGAGCAGTACTTC
.	few	TRBJ1-4	TRBV5-1	CASSLGTGRTNEKLFF	TGCGCCAGCAGCTTGGGAACAGGGCGGACTAATGAAAAACTGTTTTTT
TRBD2	.	TRBJ2-7	TRBV10-3	CAISEQGLAGDQYEQYF	TGTGCCATCAGTGAGCAGGGACTAGCGGGAGATCAATACGAGCAGTACTTC
.	.	TRBJ1-1	TRBV6-1	CASSELRGVRTEAFF	TGTGCCAGCAGTGAACTGAGGGGTGTTAGGACTGAAGCTTTCTTT
.	many	TRBJ2-3	TRBV24-1	CATKGPGADTQYF	TGTGCCACCAAGGGCCCAGGAGCAGATACGCAGTATTTT